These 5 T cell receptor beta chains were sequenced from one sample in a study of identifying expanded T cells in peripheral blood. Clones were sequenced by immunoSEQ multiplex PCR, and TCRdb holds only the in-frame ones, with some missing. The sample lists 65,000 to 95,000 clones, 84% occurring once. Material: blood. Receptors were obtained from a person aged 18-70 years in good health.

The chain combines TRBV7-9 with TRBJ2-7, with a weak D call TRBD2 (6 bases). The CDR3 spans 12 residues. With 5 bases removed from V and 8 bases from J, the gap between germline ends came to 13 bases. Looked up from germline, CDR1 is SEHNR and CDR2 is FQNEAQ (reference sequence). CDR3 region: CASSQGLGQQYF. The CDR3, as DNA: TGTGCCAGCAGCCAGGGACTCGGGCAGCAGTACTTC.

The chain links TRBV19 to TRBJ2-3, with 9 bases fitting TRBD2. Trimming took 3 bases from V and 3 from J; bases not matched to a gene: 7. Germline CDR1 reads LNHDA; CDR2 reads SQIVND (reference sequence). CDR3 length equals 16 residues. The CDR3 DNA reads TGTGCCAGTAGTATTCAGGCGGGAGGGACGACAGATACGCAGTATTTT. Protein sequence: CASSIQAGGTTDTQYF.

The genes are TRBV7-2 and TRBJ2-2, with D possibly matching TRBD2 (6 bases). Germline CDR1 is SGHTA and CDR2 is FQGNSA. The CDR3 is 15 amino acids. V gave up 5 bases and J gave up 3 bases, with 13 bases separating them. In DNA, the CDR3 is TGTGCCAGCAGCCTCGGAGGGGTGGACACCGGGGAGCTGTTTTTT. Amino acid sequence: CASSLGGVDTGELFF.

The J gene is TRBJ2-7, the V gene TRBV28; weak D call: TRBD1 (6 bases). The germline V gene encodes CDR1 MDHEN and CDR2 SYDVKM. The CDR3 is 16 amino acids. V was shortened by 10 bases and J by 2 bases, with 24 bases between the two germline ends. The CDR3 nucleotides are TGTGCCACCTCGTTTTGGGGAGCAGGGGAGCCCTACGAGCAGTACTTC. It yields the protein CATSFWGAGEPYEQYF.

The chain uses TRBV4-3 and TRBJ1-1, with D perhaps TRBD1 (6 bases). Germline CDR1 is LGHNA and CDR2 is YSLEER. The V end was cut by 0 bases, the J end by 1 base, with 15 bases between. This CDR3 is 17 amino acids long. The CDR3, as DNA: TGCGCCAGCAGCCAAGATACGAGGGGGGGGCCGAACACTGAAGCTTTCTTT. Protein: CASSQDTRGGPNTEAFF.